This T cell receptor (beta chain) comes out of a study of cytomegalovirus exposure and HLA in healthy donors. Findings and caveats of the study: An apparent linkage of common viral pathogens to several of the most significant clusters emerged in a later analysis. Across donors, sequencing depth was assumed by presence/absence analyses to be roughly uniform. Published work reported that the classifier diagnosed cytomegalovirus status with high specificity and sensitivity.

On this clone itself: Its matching antigen is unknown.

A multiplex PCR was run with 60 Vbeta primers and 13 Jbeta primers. Only in-frame clones appear in the TCRdb table, and some are missing; sequencing was by immunoSEQ multiplex PCR. The sample carries 150,000 to 200,000 clones, more than 65% recorded once. The CDR3 is 15 residues long. Germline lookup yields CDR1 SGDLS and CDR2 YYNGEE. V was clipped by 3 bases and J by 7 bases, with 20 bases between them. The sample taken for sequencing was PBMCs. This TCR was sampled from a woman aged 45-59 years in good health and CMV-seronegative. The J gene is TRBJ2-7, the V gene TRBV9, with D tentatively TRBD1 (6 bases). The CDR3 protein is CASSGGQPVTGEQYF. CDR3 in DNA: TGTGCCAGCAGCGGAGGACAGCCAGTAACTGGGGAGCAGTACTTC.